One sample yielded the 26 T cell receptor beta chains listed below, sequenced in a study of blood T cell repertoires in COVID-19. The repertoire was sequenced with immunoSEQ multiplex PCR; TCRdb's copy has only in-frame clones and lacks some. The sample records about 250,000 clones, about four fifths being singletons. Sequencing was done on a sample of peripheral blood. The receptors were sampled from an elderly man with acute or convalescent COVID-19.

This chain links TRBV10-1 with TRBJ1-6; D gene unclear. Germline-derived CDR1 and CDR2 are WNHNN and SYGVQD (reference sequence). CDR3 length: 14 amino acids. V lost 3 bases and J 6 bases, leaving 9 bases between the germline ends. The CDR3 nucleotides are TGCGCCAGCAGTGAAATGCAGTTTAATTCACCCCTCCACTTT. Residues: CASSEMQFNSPLHF.

This chain connects TRBV4-1 to TRBJ2-7; 8 nucleotides line up with TRBD1. Germline CDR1 and CDR2: MGHRA and YSYEKL. With V trimmed by 4 bases and J by 3 bases, 8 bases remained unmatched. The CDR3 sequence is 15 residues long. CDR3 nucleotides: TGCGCCAGCAGCCTCCCCGGGACAGGCTTCTACGAGCAGTACTTC. This gives the protein CASSLPGTGFYEQYF.

The V call is TRBV7-2, the J call TRBJ2-7; D unclear. V was clipped by 2 bases and J by 6 bases, with 5 bases between them. This CDR3 comprises 11 residues. From germline, CDR1 is SGHTA and CDR2 FQGNSA. This chain's CDR3 is CASSLLAEQYF. In DNA, the CDR3 is TGTGCCAGCAGCTTACTGGCCGAGCAGTACTTC.

The V call is TRBV28, the J call TRBJ1-3; D is perhaps TRBD1 (6 bases). Germline V gene lookup returns CDR1 MDHEN and CDR2 SYDVKM. The CDR3 has 16 amino acids. Trimming pared 3 bases from V and 0 bases from J, leaving 12 bases between. CDR3 amino acids: CASSLGAFSSGNTIYF. The CDR3 bases are TGTGCCAGCAGTTTGGGGGCTTTCAGCTCTGGAAACACCATATATTTT.

The V gene is TRBV5-5, the J gene TRBJ1-1; D perhaps matches TRBD1 (5 bases). V lost 4 bases and J 1 base, leaving 14 bases between the germline ends. CDR1 and CDR2 from the germline V gene are SGHKS and YYEKEE (reference sequence). The length of the CDR3 is 15 residues. CDR3 residues: CASSLPGQGNTEAFF. DNA of the CDR3: TGTGCCAGCAGCCTACCCGGCCAGGGGAACACTGAAGCTTTCTTT.

The chain employs TRBV6-1 and TRBJ2-2; D is possibly TRBD1 (5 bases). CDR1 MNHNS and CDR2 SASEGT come from the germline V gene. V was cut by 2 bases and J by 9 bases, with 19 bases left in between. The CDR3 covers 16 residues. The CDR3 region has the DNA TGTGCCAGCAGTGAACAGGGTGGTCTCAGGTCCCGGGAGCTGTTTTTT. Amino acids: CASSEQGGLRSRELFF.

This clone was counted a few times. V is TRBV3-1 (or the pseudogene TRBV3-2) and J is TRBJ1-3, with a weak D call TRBD1 (6 bases). CDR3 length: 15 residues. The V end lost 4 bases, the J end lost 5 bases, and 15 bases lay between the germline ends. Germline CDR1 reads LGHDT; CDR2 reads YNNKEL (reference sequence). CDR3 amino acids: CASSLRGGRRNTIYF. The CDR3 DNA is TGTGCCAGCAGCCTTAGGGGGGGGCGTAGAAACACCATATATTTT.

The chain uses TRBV5-8 and TRBJ2-7; no reliable D call. V shed 5 bases and J shed 4 bases, with 10 bases lying between them. The CDR3 consists of 12 residues. Germline CDR1 reads SGHTS; CDR2 reads YDEGEE. The CDR3 here is CASSRNWYEQYF. CDR3 DNA sequence: TGTGCCAGCAGTCGAAACTGGTACGAGCAGTACTTC.

The rearrangement joins TRBV28 to TRBJ1-1; 10 bases fit TRBD1. Germline V gene sequence: CDR1 MDHEN, CDR2 SYDVKM. This CDR3 comprises 13 residues. V was pared by 6 bases and J by 11 bases, with 9 bases of the junction left unmatched. The CDR3 coding sequence is TGTGCCAGCAGCCTAAGACAGGGGGCGATGGCTTTCTTT. Residues: CASSLRQGAMAFF.

The chain has TRBV6-1 and TRBJ2-7, with D unresolved. Germline loops: CDR1 MNHNS, CDR2 SASEGT. The CDR3 runs 16 residues. V was shortened by 0 bases and J by 3 bases, with 15 bases between the two germline ends. CDR3 sequence reads: CASSEASLDLGYEQYF. In DNA form, the CDR3 reads TGTGCCAGCAGTGAAGCGTCCCTAGATTTAGGCTACGAGCAGTACTTC.

The chain has TRBV11-2 and TRBJ2-7; D is perhaps TRBD2 (6 bases). Trimming took off 5 bases at V and 4 bases at J, with 9 bases between the two ends. CDR3 size: 12 residues. From germline, CDR1 is SGHAT and CDR2 FQNNGV. For the CDR3, the DNA is TGTGCCAGCAGCCCCCGGGGGTACGAGCAGTACTTC. Encoded protein: CASSPRGYEQYF.

This chain joins TRBV30 and TRBJ1-1; D uncertain. Germline V gene sequence: CDR1 GTSNPN, CDR2 SVGIG (reference sequence). V dropped 0 bases and J dropped 5 bases, with 13 bases sitting between them. This CDR3 is built from 14 residues. CDR3 coding DNA: TGTGCCTGGAGTGTACAAGGGAAGCGGACTGAAGCTTTCTTT. Amino acid sequence: CAWSVQGKRTEAFF. The entire variable domain, with the rest obtained from reference TRBV30 and TRBJ1-1, is as follows: SQTIHQWPATLVQPVGSPLSLECTVEGTSNPNLYWYRQAAGRGLQLLFYSVGIGQISSEVPQNLSASRPQDRQFILSSKKLLLSDSGFYLCAWSVQGKRTEAFFGQGTRLTVV.

This chain connects TRBV6-1 to TRBJ2-1; TRBD2 is a possible D gene (5 bases). In germline, CDR1 is MNHNS, CDR2 SASEGT. The CDR3 loop spans 13 amino acids. V lost 3 bases and J lost 8, with 11 bases in between. CDR3 bases: TGTGCCAGCAGTGAGGCCCCGCGGGATGAGCAGTTCTTC. Translating it yields CASSEAPRDEQFF.

The rearrangement joins TRBV5-5 to TRBJ2-1, with D maybe TRBD2 (6 bases). Germline loops: CDR1 SGHKS, CDR2 YYEKEE (reference sequence). V shed 4 bases and J shed 10 bases, with 24 bases lying between them. This CDR3 region has 16 residues. DNA of the CDR3: TGTGCCAGCAGCCTGTCGGGCGGGACCGTTGCTCCGGAGCAGTTCTTC. It specifies CASSLSGGTVAPEQFF.

The rearrangement joins TRBV24-1 to TRBJ1-5; TRBD1 agrees at 8 bases. This CDR3 is built from 14 residues. Germline V gene sequence: CDR1 KGHDR, CDR2 SFDVKD. Unmatched junction bases numbered 5, after V lost 4 bases and J lost 7 bases. The CDR3 DNA reads TGTGCCACCAGTGACCAGGGGGCTCGACAGCCCCAGCATTTT. Translated, it gives CATSDQGARQPQHF.

V is TRBV5-1 and J is TRBJ1-2; 7 positions match TRBD1. Germline CDR1 SGHRS, CDR2 YFSETQ. Germline trimming cut 1 base from V and 8 bases from J; bases unmatched to any gene: 8. There are 14 residues in the CDR3. The CDR3 loop reads CASSLPDRIKGYTF. CDR3 DNA sequence: TGCGCCAGCAGCTTGCCGGACAGGATAAAGGGCTACACCTTC.

The V call is TRBV15, the J call TRBJ2-7; a possible D gene is TRBD2 (5 bases). CDR1 and CDR2 (germline): LNHNV, YYDKDF (reference sequence). V lost 1 base and J lost 3, with 10 bases in between. There are 14 residues in the CDR3. In nucleotides, the CDR3 is TGTGCCACCAGCAGAGGACTATTGGGCTACGAGCAGTACTTC. This translates into CATSRGLLGYEQYF.

The rearrangement uses TRBV19 and TRBJ2-5, with TRBD2 identical over 15 bases. Trimming took 5 bases from V and 7 from J; bases not matched to a gene: 8. Germline-derived CDR1 and CDR2 are LNHDA and SQIVND (reference sequence). The CDR3 is 16 residues long. In DNA, the CDR3 is TGTGCCAGTAGTTTGGGACTAGCGGGAGGTCGGGTGACCCAGTACTTC. The encoded protein is CASSLGLAGGRVTQYF.

The chain is built from TRBV9 and TRBJ2-1; possibly TRBD2 for D (5 bases). V lost 0 bases to trimming and J lost 5 bases, with 12 bases between them. Germline V CDR1 and CDR2: SGDLS, YYNGEE. The CDR3 sequence is 15 residues long. Here the CDR3 reads CASSVGASRNNEQFF. The CDR3 DNA is TGTGCCAGCAGCGTAGGGGCTAGCCGAAACAATGAGCAGTTCTTC.

The chain uses TRBV19 and TRBJ1-3, with D possibly matching TRBD1 (5 bases). The CDR3 loop spans 15 amino acids. The V and J ends lost 3 bases and 1 base respectively, with 10 bases between them. CDR1 and CDR2 (germline): LNHDA, SQIVND (reference sequence). CDR3 region: CASSIFRQSGNTIYF. As DNA, the CDR3 is TGTGCCAGTAGTATTTTTAGACAGTCTGGAAACACCATATATTTT.

This clone was found once. The chain has TRBV18 and TRBJ2-5; D might be TRBD2 (5 bases). Germline values: CDR1 KGHSH, CDR2 LQKENI. Trimming removed 2 bases from V and 5 bases from J, with 18 bases in between. The CDR3 contains 16 residues. The CDR3 sequence: CASSPAGPGGSETQYF. The CDR3 nucleotides are TGTGCCAGCTCACCAGCTGGACCGGGCGGGTCGGAGACCCAGTACTTC.

The CDR3 DNA follows: TGCGCCAGCAGCCGGGGTAGGGGGACACCAGAAAAACTGTTTTTT. Protein product: CASSRGRGTPEKLFF. The chain is built from TRBV5-1 and TRBJ1-4, with a tentative D call TRBD1 (6 bases). Trimming left V 4 bases short and J 8 bases short, with 18 bases between. The CDR3 length is 15 residues. Germline V CDR1 and CDR2: SGHRS, YFSETQ.

V gene TRBV5-6 combines with J gene TRBJ2-3, with D hard to call. The ends were cut back, 3 bases at V and 12 bases at J, with 11 bases in the middle. The length of the CDR3 is 11 residues. Per the germline V gene, CDR1 is SGHDT and CDR2 is YYEEEE. The CDR3: CASSYDTLQYF. In DNA, the CDR3 is TGTGCCAGCAGCTACGACACTCTCCAGTATTTT.

This rearrangement joins TRBV7-9 to TRBJ1-1; 10 bases match TRBD1. This CDR3 is built from 19 residues. Per the germline V gene, CDR1 is SEHNR and CDR2 is FQNEAQ (reference sequence). V shed 3 bases, J shed 0 bases, and the junction held 13 bases outside the gene matches. Written as DNA, the CDR3 is TGTGCCAGCAGCTTCGGGAGCGGGGGGACAGGGGCCTTGAACACTGAAGCTTTCTTT. Translating it yields CASSFGSGGTGALNTEAFF.

The sample holds a few counts of this clone. This rearrangement joins TRBV28 to TRBJ2-3; the match to TRBD2 covers 8 bases. The CDR3 has 14 residues. Looked up from germline, CDR1 is MDHEN and CDR2 is SYDVKM. V shed 10 bases, J shed 1 base, and the junction held 7 bases outside the gene matches. For the CDR3, the DNA is TGTGCCATCCCGGGGGGGAAACGCACAGATACGCAGTATTTT. Protein sequence: CAIPGGKRTDTQYF.

This CDR3 reads CASSDGTGAGELFF. CDR3 DNA: TGTGCCAGCAGTGATGGGACAGGGGCCGGGGAGCTGTTTTTT. The J gene is TRBJ2-2, the V gene TRBV2, with TRBD1 matching 10 bases. Germline CDR1 is SNHLY and CDR2 is FYNNEI. With V trimmed by 3 bases and J by 6 bases, 1 base remained unmatched. CDR3 length: 14 residues.